This TCR beta chain was recovered during a study of shared clonotypes between healthy human individuals. Germline V gene lookup returns CDR1 SGHAT and CDR2 FQNNGV. There are 15 residues in the CDR3. After removal of 4 bases from V and 6 bases from J, the junction contained 7 bases not matched to a gene. Points on this clone: No antigen is known for it.

Broader study findings: The represented genetic and exposure-history diversity was limited by the small number of donors. A reduction in generation probabilities was seen for non-shared clonotypes relative to those shared by all four donors.

Deep-level assay runs were performed. Generated by immunoSEQ multiplex PCR, the TCRdb table keeps only in-frame clones and is missing some. This sample carries hundreds of thousands of clones, 90% to 96% of them seen once, and the ten largest clones take 0.06%. The sequenced material came from naive CD4+ T cells sorted from blood. The sample's subset: CD45RA+ positively selected. The V and J genes are TRBV11-2 and TRBJ2-2, with 8 bases aligning to TRBD1. This clonotype was obtained from a woman aged 25 to 39 in good health. In nucleotides, the CDR3 is TGTGCCAGCAGCTACGGGACAGGCTATCCCGGGGAGCTGTTTTTT. Protein: CASSYGTGYPGELFF.